This paragraph reports one T cell receptor (beta chain). With a much larger clone just one base away, this may be a read error. TCRdb called the 5' RACE reads again in MiXCR, with one record for every CDR3 protein. Of about 120,000 distinct CDR3 sequences in the sample, roughly 7.2% were seen once. These data are taken from a study of T cells after yellow fever vaccination. The material sequenced was CD4+ T cells sorted from PBMCs, taken roughly 47 days after the first yellow fever vaccination. This receptor was identified in a man younger than 30 who received the YFV17D yellow fever vaccine.

For the CDR3, the DNA is TGTGCCTGCAGTAAGCATCAGCCCCAGCATTTT. Encoded protein: CACSKHQPQHF. The chain recombines TRBV12-3 or TRBV12-4 with TRBJ1-5; no clear D. This CDR3 comprises 11 residues.